One sample yielded the 12 T cell receptor beta chains listed below, sequenced in a study of blood T cell repertoires in COVID-19. Clones were sequenced by immunoSEQ multiplex PCR, and TCRdb holds only the in-frame ones, with some missing. This table has almost 200,000 clones, 85% to 90% appearing once. The material sequenced was peripheral blood. These receptors were collected from a woman aged 70-85 years with acute or convalescent COVID-19.

The CDR3: CASYLSGGRGETQYF. The CDR3 coding sequence is TGCGCCAGCTACCTCTCGGGAGGCCGGGGGGAGACCCAGTACTTC. This chain joins TRBV5-1 and TRBJ2-5, with TRBD2 matching over 7 bases. The CDR3 consists of 15 residues. CDR1 is SGHRS and CDR2 is YFSETQ in the germline V gene. J was trimmed by 5 bases and V by 7 bases; bases with no gene match: 14.

This clone was counted many times. CDR3 nucleotide sequence: TGCGCCAGCAGCTTGGCCTCCCGGACTTATGGCTACACCTTC. This translates into CASSLASRTYGYTF. J is TRBJ1-2 and V is TRBV5-1, with D unresolved. Trimming pared 0 bases from V and 5 bases from J, leaving 11 bases between. This CDR3 comprises 14 residues. Germline CDR1 SGHRS, CDR2 YFSETQ.

V is TRBV5-1 and J is TRBJ1-1, with 8 bases aligning to TRBD1. After removal of 4 bases from V and 5 bases from J, the junction contained 7 bases not matched to a gene. This CDR3 has 14 residues. Germline lookup yields CDR1 SGHRS and CDR2 YFSETQ. CDR3 nucleotide sequence: TGCGCCAGCAGCCCCAGACAGGGGTATACTGAAGCTTTCTTT. This codes for CASSPRQGYTEAFF.

This chain connects TRBV9 to TRBJ1-1, with D perhaps matching TRBD1 (5 bases). Germline assignment: CDR1 SGDLS and CDR2 YYNGEE. The CDR3 consists of 14 residues. V was clipped by 2 bases and J by 5 bases, with 13 bases between them. The CDR3 here is CASSVDTQRTEAFF. In DNA form, the CDR3 reads TGTGCCAGCAGCGTGGACACCCAAAGAACTGAAGCTTTCTTT.

The CDR3 protein is CASSLVRQGPYEQYF. Here the CDR3 DNA reads TGTGCCAGCAGCTTAGTAAGGCAGGGCCCCTACGAGCAGTACTTC. The chain joins TRBV11-3 to TRBJ2-7; D might be TRBD1 (5 bases). The CDR3 contains 15 residues. Trimming left V 1 base short and J 2 bases short, with 12 bases between. Germline V gene sequence: CDR1 SGHNT, CDR2 YENEEA.

For the CDR3, the DNA is TGTGCCAGCAGCCAAGCGCGGGGAGGCTTGGCCCGGCTAGGTGAGGGCCAGTACTTC. Protein: CASSQARGGLARLGEGQYF. The rearrangement links TRBV3-1 (or the pseudogene TRBV3-2) to TRBJ2-5; possible D gene TRBD2, 6 bases. This CDR3 has 19 amino acids. The V end lost 1 base, the J end lost 10 bases, and 31 bases lay between the germline ends. Germline CDR1 is LGHDT and CDR2 is YNNKEL (reference sequence).

The gene calls are TRBV11-3 and TRBJ1-1; D is undetermined. Germline V CDR1 and CDR2: SGHNT, YENEEA. Trimming stripped 4 bases from V and 6 bases from J, with 9 bases between. The CDR3 loop spans 12 amino acids. Here the CDR3 reads CASSSSTSEAFF. The CDR3, as DNA: TGTGCCAGCAGCTCCTCGACATCTGAAGCTTTCTTT.

The V and J genes are TRBV12-3 or TRBV12-4 and TRBJ2-1; possible D gene TRBD1, 5 bases. V was cut by 4 bases and J by 13 bases, with 14 bases left in between. CDR3 size: 12 residues. The CDR3: CASSSDSPSQFF. The CDR3 bases are TGTGCCAGCAGTTCCGACAGTCCCTCCCAGTTCTTC.

This clone was counted a few times. This chain links TRBV7-9 with TRBJ2-2; tentative D call: TRBD2 (5 bases). The V and J ends lost 7 bases and 6 bases respectively, with 15 bases between them. This CDR3 is 14 amino acids long. CDR1 and CDR2 from the germline V gene are SEHNR and FQNEAQ (reference sequence). CDR3 sequence: CASTPEARAGELFF. The CDR3 DNA sequence: TGTGCCAGCACCCCGGAGGCGCGGGCCGGGGAGCTGTTTTTT. The full variable domain, with the rest looked up from reference TRBV7-9 and TRBJ2-2, is DTGVSQNPRHKITKRGQNVTFRCDPISEHNRLYWYRQTLGQGPEFLTYFQNEAQLEKSRLLSDRFSAERPKGSFSTLEIQRTEQGDSAMYLCASTPEARAGELFFGEGSRLTVL.

This chain connects TRBV6-6 to TRBJ2-1, with 10 bases lining up with TRBD1. J lost 12 bases, V lost 6 bases, and 5 bases had no gene match. CDR1 is MNHNY and CDR2 is SVGAGI in the germline V gene (reference sequence). The CDR3 has 12 residues. The CDR3 loop is CASSFDRGRQFF. The CDR3 coding sequence is TGTGCCAGCAGCTTCGACAGGGGGCGGCAGTTCTTC.

This clone came up a few times. The gene calls are TRBV7-2 and TRBJ2-7, with D possibly TRBD1 on 6 matching bases. This CDR3 comprises 14 residues. Germline V lookup: CDR1 SGHTA, CDR2 FQGNSA. Trimming left V 4 bases short and J 1 base short, with 11 bases between. CDR3 bases: TGTGCCAGCAGCTCAGCCGGGACATCCTACGAGCAGTACTTC. Its protein is CASSSAGTSYEQYF.

V is TRBV5-5 and J is TRBJ2-1; TRBD2 matches at 7 bases. The V segment lost 1 base and the J segment 5 bases; nucleotides outside the gene matches: 6. The CDR3 consists of 15 residues. Germline V gene sequence: CDR1 SGHKS, CDR2 YYEKEE (reference sequence). The CDR3 spells CASSLRIAGDNEQFF. CDR3 bases: TGTGCCAGCAGCTTGCGAATAGCGGGTGACAATGAGCAGTTCTTC.